The 10 T cell receptor beta chains reported below all come from one sample, sequenced in a study of a mutant IDH1 vaccine in newly diagnosed glioma. For these receptors, no antigen is known. Here immunoSEQ multiplex PCR was the method, and the copy in TCRdb shows in-frame clones only, minus some. The sample carries 35,000 to 50,000 clones, around 92% recorded once. Time point defined: week 35, safety follow-up. Each dose delivered 300 ug of mutant IDH1 20-mer peptide subcutaneously with imiquimod. Sequencing was performed on PBMCs, taken from a glioma patient whose treatment included an IDH1 peptide vaccine. The receptors stem from a man aged 50-60 years with glioma.

J is TRBJ2-1 and V is TRBV5-1, with D uncertain. Germline values: CDR1 SGHRS, CDR2 YFSETQ. The ends were cut back, 3 bases at V and 6 bases at J, with 13 bases in the middle. The CDR3 is 14 amino acids. CDR3 coding DNA: TGCGCCAGCAGCTATTACGTTGAAGGCAATGAGCAGTTCTTC. Translation: CASSYYVEGNEQFF. Complete variable domain (other parts from reference TRBV5-1 and TRBJ2-1): KAGVTQTPRYLIKTRGQQVTLSCSPISGHRSVSWYQQTPGQGLQFLFEYFSETQRNKGNFPGRFSGRQFSNSRSEMNVSTLELGDSALYLCASSYYVEGNEQFFGPGTRLTVL.

This clone was counted a few times. This rearrangement joins TRBV30 to TRBJ2-2, with D possibly being TRBD1 (6 bases). V lost 0 bases, J lost 6 bases, and 11 bases lay in between. Germline CDR1 is GTSNPN and CDR2 is SVGIG (reference sequence). The CDR3 length is 14 residues. The CDR3 nucleotides read TGTGCCTGGAGTGTAGGCAGGGGATCCGGGGAGCTGTTTTTT. Translated: CAWSVGRGSGELFF.

The chain has TRBV6-5 and TRBJ1-1; D unresolved. This CDR3 comprises 13 residues. Trimming left V 6 bases short and J 2 bases short, with 10 bases between. In germline, CDR1 is MNHEY, CDR2 SVGAGI. The CDR3: CASRTNSNTEAFF. The CDR3 DNA follows: TGTGCCAGCAGAACTAACTCTAACACTGAAGCTTTCTTT.

This chain joins TRBV10-1 and TRBJ1-1; D is uncertain. Trimming took off 2 bases at V and 1 base at J, with 5 bases between the two ends. There are 13 residues in the CDR3. Germline V gene data show CDR1 as WNHNN and CDR2 as SYGVQD (reference sequence). The CDR3 loop is CASSENPNTEAFF. CDR3 DNA sequence: TGCGCCAGCAGTGAGAACCCGAACACTGAAGCTTTCTTT.

This chain joins TRBV5-8 and TRBJ2-7, with TRBD2 matching 7 bases. Germline V CDR1 and CDR2: SGHTS, YDEGEE. With 10 bases clipped from V and 0 bases from J, the junction kept 7 bases outside the gene matches. There are 13 residues in the CDR3. The CDR3 is CAGGGSSSYEQYF. DNA for the CDR3: TGTGCCGGGGGGGGTTCCTCCTCCTACGAGCAGTACTTC.

The V gene is TRBV27, the J gene TRBJ1-5; 7 positions match TRBD1. V trimming: 5 bases; J trimming: 3 bases; junction bases outside the gene matches: 10. This CDR3 has 16 residues. CDR1 and CDR2 (germline): MNHEY, SMNVEV (reference sequence). The CDR3 sequence is CASSLSRDSYNQPQHF. The CDR3 DNA is TGTGCCAGCAGTCTCTCCCGGGACAGCTACAATCAGCCCCAGCATTTT.

This clone occurred once. The chain uses TRBV29-1 and TRBJ2-2; 8 bases match TRBD1. V was clipped by 7 bases and J by 5 bases; unmatched bases: 12. Germline-derived CDR1 and CDR2 are SQVTM and ANQGSEA. The CDR3 extends over 15 amino acids. In nucleotides, the CDR3 is TGCAGCGGACAAATAAGGACAGGGTCAACCGGGGAGCTGTTTTTT. Translation: CSGQIRTGSTGELFF.

This chain joins TRBV11-2 and TRBJ2-7; 7 bases agree with TRBD1. Per germline, CDR1 SGHAT and CDR2 FQNNGV. With 5 bases clipped from V and 2 bases from J, the junction kept 9 bases outside the gene matches. The CDR3 has 15 residues. The CDR3 DNA reads as TGTGCCAGCAGCCTCACGCCAGGGGGTCCCTACGAGCAGTACTTC. Residues: CASSLTPGGPYEQYF. The full variable domain, completed using reference TRBV11-2 and TRBJ2-7, is EAGVAQSPRYKIIEKRQSVAFWCNPISGHATLYWYQQILGQGPKLLIQFQNNGVVDDSQLPKDRFSAERLKGVDSTLKIQPAKLEDSAVYLCASSLTPGGPYEQYFGPGTRLTVT.

The V gene is TRBV11-2, the J gene TRBJ2-7; no reliable D call. The germline V gene encodes CDR1 SGHAT and CDR2 FQNNGV. With 5 bases removed from V and 0 bases from J, the gap between germline ends came to 5 bases. CDR3 size: 12 residues. For the CDR3, the DNA is TGTGCCAGCAGCCTGAGCTCCTACGAGCAGTACTTC. Its translation is CASSLSSYEQYF.

This chain connects TRBV13 to TRBJ2-7; D is tentatively TRBD1 or TRBD2 (5 bases each). Germline V lookup: CDR1 PRHDT, CDR2 FYEKMQ (reference sequence). This CDR3 is 12 amino acids long. Trimming removed 5 bases from V and 1 base from J, with 6 bases in between. CDR3 protein: CASSGGSYEQYF. The DNA of the CDR3 is TGTGCCAGCAGCGGGGGATCCTACGAGCAGTACTTC.